This T cell receptor (beta chain) was sequenced during a study of blood T cells in healthy people across ages. It was with a sample-barcoded 5' primer and a J-beta primer mix that a second PCR of about 6 to 12 cycles was run. Via MiXCR, TCRdb re-called the 5' RACE reads, giving one row per CDR3 protein. The sample lists more than 900,000 distinct CDR3 sequences, just under 30% seen once, with 9.5% to 13% in the top ten. The CDR3 length is 19 residues. Germline CDR1 is DFQATT and CDR2 is SNEGSKA (reference sequence). V shed 1 base and J shed 5 bases, with 29 bases lying between them. Overall study results and limits: Per million T cells, TCR beta diversity dropped roughly linearly as age increased. Underestimates were what the diversity estimates from one million T cells were considered to be.

The table lists this clonotype with many counts. Its antigen is currently unknown. These same records also appear under a second study, on T cells of mothers and their children. In that study: Each child contributed about 3 million TCR beta CDR3 reads, while each mother contributed over 8 million.

The sequenced sample was blood. This chain connects TRBV20-1 to TRBJ1-2, with D possibly being TRBD1 (5 bases). This receptor was obtained from a woman between 35 and 50 years old in good health. CDR3 nucleotides: TGCAGTGCTAGAGCCATTCCCGGGACGGGGCTGATGGGTCCTTATGGCTACACCTTC. Protein product: CSARAIPGTGLMGPYGYTF.